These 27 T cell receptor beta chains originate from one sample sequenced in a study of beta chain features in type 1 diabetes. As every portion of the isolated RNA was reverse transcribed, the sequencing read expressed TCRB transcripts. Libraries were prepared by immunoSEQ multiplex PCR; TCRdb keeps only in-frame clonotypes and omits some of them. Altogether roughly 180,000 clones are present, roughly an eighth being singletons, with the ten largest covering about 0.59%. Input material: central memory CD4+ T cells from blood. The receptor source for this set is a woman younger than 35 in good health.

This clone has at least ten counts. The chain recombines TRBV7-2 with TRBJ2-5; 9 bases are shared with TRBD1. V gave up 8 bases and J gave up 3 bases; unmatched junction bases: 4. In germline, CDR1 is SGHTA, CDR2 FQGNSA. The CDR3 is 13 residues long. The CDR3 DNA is TGTGCCAGCGGACAGGGGACCAAAGAGACCCAGTACTTC. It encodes CASGQGTKETQYF. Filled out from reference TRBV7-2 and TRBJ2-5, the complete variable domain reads GAGVSQSPSNKVTEKGKDVELRCDPISGHTALYWYRQSLGQGLEFLIYFQGNSAPDKSGLPSDRFSAERTGGSVSTLTIQRTQQEDSAVYLCASGQGTKETQYFGPGTRLLVL.

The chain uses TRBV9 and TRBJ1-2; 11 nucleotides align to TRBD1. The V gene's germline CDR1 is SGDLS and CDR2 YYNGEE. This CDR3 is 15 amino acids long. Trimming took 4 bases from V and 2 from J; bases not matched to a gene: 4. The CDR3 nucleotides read TGTGCCAGCAGCCCCCGGACAGGGGGCAACTATGGCTACACCTTC. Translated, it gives CASSPRTGGNYGYTF.

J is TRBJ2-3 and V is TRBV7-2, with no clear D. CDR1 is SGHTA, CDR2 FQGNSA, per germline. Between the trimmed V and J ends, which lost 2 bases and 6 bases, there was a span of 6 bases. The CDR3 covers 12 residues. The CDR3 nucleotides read TGTGCCAGCAGCTTATTCGTTGATACGCAGTATTTT. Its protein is CASSLFVDTQYF.

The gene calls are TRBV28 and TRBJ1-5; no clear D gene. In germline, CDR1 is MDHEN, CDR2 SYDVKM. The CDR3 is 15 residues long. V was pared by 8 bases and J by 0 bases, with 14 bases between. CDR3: CASRLGRTSNQPQHF. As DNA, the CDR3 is TGTGCCAGCCGTCTGGGGAGAACTAGCAATCAGCCCCAGCATTTT.

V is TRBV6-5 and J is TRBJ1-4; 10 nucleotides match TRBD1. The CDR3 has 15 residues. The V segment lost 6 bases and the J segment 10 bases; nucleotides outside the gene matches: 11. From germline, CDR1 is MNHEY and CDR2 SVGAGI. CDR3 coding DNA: TGTGCCAGCAGGCCCGACCGGGACAGGGGCAGAAAACTGTTTTTT. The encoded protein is CASRPDRDRGRKLFF.

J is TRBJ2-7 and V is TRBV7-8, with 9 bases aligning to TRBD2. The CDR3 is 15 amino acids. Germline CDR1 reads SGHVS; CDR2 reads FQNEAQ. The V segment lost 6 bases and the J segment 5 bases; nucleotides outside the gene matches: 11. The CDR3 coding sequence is TGTGCCAGCAGACCGTCCGGGACTAGCCGCAACGAGCAGTACTTC. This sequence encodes CASRPSGTSRNEQYF.

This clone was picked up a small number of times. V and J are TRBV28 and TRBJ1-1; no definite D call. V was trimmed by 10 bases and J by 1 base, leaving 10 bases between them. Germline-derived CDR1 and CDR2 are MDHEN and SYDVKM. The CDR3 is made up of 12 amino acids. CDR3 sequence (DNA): TGTGCCACCACTCTGCAGAACACTGAAGCTTTCTTT. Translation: CATTLQNTEAFF.

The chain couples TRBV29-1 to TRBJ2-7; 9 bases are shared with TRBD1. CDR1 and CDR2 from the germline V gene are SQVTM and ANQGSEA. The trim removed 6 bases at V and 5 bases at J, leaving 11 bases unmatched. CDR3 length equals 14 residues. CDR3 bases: TGCAGCGTGACTACCCGGGACAGGGCCCACGAGCAGTACTTC. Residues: CSVTTRDRAHEQYF.

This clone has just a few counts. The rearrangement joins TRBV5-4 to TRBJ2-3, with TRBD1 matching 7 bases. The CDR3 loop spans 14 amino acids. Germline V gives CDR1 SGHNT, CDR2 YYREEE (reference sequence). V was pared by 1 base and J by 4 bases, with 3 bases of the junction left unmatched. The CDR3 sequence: CASSLSDRPDTQYF. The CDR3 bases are TGTGCCAGCAGCTTGTCGGACAGGCCAGATACGCAGTATTTT. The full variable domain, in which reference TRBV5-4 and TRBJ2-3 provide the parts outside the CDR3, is ETGVTQSPTHLIKTRGQQVTLRCSSQSGHNTVSWYQQALGQGPQFIFQYYREEENGRGNFPPRFSGLQFPNYSSELNVNALELDDSALYLCASSLSDRPDTQYFGPGTRLTVL.

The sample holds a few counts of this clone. For the CDR3, the DNA is TGTGCCAGTGGTGACAGGGGGAGTAGTGAAAAACTGTTTTTT. Its translation is CASGDRGSSEKLFF. The genes are TRBV19 and TRBJ1-4; 9 bases map to TRBD1. Unmatched junction bases numbered 8, after V lost 8 bases and J lost 7 bases. The germline gives CDR1 LNHDA, CDR2 SQIVND (reference sequence). The CDR3 is made up of 14 amino acids.

CDR3: CSVEDPARGNDGYTF. The CDR3 DNA is TGCAGCGTTGAAGATCCCGCCAGGGGGAATGATGGCTACACCTTC. The chain links TRBV29-1 to TRBJ1-2; 7 positions agree with TRBD1. V lost 0 bases, J lost 6 bases, and 10 bases stayed unmatched. The CDR3 consists of 15 residues. Per the germline V gene, CDR1 is SQVTM and CDR2 is ANQGSEA.

As DNA, the CDR3 is TGTGCCAGCAGGGCGCGGGAGGAGACAGATACGCAGTATTTT. Its protein product is CASRAREETDTQYF. The rearrangement uses TRBV21-1 and TRBJ2-3; the D call TRBD2 from the table was never checked on the DNA. TRBV21-1 counts as a pseudogene. CDR3 length: 14 residues.

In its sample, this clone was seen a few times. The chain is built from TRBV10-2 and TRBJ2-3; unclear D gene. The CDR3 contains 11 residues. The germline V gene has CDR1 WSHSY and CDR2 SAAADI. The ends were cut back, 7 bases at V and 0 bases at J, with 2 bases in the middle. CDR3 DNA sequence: TGCGCCAGCACGAGCACAGATACGCAGTATTTT. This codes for CASTSTDTQYF.

The CDR3 reads CSVGRAGLDNEQFF. CDR3 sequence (DNA): TGCAGCGTTGGGCGAGCGGGCCTTGACAATGAGCAGTTCTTC. The chain carries TRBV29-1 and TRBJ2-1, with D tentatively TRBD2 (6 bases). The CDR3 loop spans 14 amino acids. V was cut by 4 bases and J by 5 bases, with 15 bases left in between. Germline CDR1 reads SQVTM; CDR2 reads ANQGSEA.

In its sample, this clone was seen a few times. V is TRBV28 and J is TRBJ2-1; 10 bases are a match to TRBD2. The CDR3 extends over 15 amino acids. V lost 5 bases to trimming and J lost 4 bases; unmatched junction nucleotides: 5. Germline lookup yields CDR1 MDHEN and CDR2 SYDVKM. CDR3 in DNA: TGTGCCAGCAGTCCCCCAGCGGGAGGGTACAATGAGCAGTTCTTC. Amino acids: CASSPPAGGYNEQFF.

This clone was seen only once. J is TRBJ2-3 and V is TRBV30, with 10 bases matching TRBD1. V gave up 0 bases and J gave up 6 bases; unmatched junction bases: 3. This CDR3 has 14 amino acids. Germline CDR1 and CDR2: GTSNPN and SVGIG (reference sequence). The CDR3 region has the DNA TGTGCCTGGAGTGTTGGACAGGGGGGGGATACGCAGTATTTT. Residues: CAWSVGQGGDTQYF.

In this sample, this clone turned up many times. This CDR3 reads CASSLNNEQYF. The DNA for the CDR3 is TGTGCCAGCAGCTTAAACAACGAGCAGTACTTC. This chain uses TRBV11-2 with TRBJ2-7; D ambiguous. Per germline, CDR1 SGHAT and CDR2 FQNNGV. V was shortened by 2 bases and J by 5 bases, with 4 bases between the two germline ends. The CDR3 totals 11 residues.

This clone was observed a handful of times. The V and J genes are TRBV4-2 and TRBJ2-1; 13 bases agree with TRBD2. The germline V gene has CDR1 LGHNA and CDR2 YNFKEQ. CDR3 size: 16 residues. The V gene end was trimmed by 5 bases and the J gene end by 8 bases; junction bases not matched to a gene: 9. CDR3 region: CASSNPGTSGEDEQFF. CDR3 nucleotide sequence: TGTGCCAGCAGCAACCCCGGGACTAGCGGGGAGGATGAGCAGTTCTTC.

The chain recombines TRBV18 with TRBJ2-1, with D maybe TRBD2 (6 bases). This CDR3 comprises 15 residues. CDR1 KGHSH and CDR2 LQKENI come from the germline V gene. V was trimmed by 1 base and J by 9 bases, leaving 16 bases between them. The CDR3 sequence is CASSPLGERRGEQFF. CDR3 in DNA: TGTGCCAGCTCACCACTCGGGGAGCGGAGGGGTGAGCAGTTCTTC.

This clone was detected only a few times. The CDR3 DNA reads TGCAGCGTTGAAGAGGGGTTGGGGACTAGCAGAAAAACATACCAAGAGACCCAGTACTTC. Translating it yields CSVEEGLGTSRKTYQETQYF. The chain carries TRBV29-1 and TRBJ2-5, with 9 positions matching TRBD2. Germline V gene sequence: CDR1 SQVTM, CDR2 ANQGSEA. V dropped 0 bases and J dropped 0; count of bases not matched to a gene: 17. The CDR3 has 20 residues.

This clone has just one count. The CDR3 DNA reads as TGTGCCAGCAGCGTAGACCCACACTCCTACAATGAGCAGTTCTTC. Amino acid sequence: CASSVDPHSYNEQFF. V gene TRBV9 combines with J gene TRBJ2-1; no reliable D call. The CDR3 totals 15 residues. V lost 0 bases, J lost 0 bases, and 7 bases lay in between. The germline V gene has CDR1 SGDLS and CDR2 YYNGEE.

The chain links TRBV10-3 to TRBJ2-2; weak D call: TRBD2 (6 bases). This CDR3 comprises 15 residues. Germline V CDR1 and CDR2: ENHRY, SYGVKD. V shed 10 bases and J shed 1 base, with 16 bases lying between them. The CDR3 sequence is CATLRGGGNTGELFF. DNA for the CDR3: TGTGCCACTCTGCGTGGGGGAGGGAACACCGGGGAGCTGTTTTTT.

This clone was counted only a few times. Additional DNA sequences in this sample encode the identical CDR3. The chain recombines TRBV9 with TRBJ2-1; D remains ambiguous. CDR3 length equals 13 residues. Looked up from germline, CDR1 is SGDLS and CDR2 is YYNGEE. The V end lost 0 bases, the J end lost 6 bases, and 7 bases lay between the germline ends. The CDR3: CASSVGSANEQFF. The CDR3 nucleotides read TGTGCCAGCAGCGTAGGCAGCGCCAATGAGCAGTTCTTC.

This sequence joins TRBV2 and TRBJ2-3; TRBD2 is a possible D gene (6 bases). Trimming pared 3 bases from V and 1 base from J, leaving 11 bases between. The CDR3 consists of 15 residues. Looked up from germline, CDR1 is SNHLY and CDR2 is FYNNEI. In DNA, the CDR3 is TGTGCCAGCAGTGATAAGTTAGCGGGCACAGATACGCAGTATTTT. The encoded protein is CASSDKLAGTDTQYF.

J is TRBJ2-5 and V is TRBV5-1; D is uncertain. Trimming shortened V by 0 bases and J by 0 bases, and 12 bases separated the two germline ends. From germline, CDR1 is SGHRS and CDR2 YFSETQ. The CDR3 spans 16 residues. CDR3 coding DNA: TGCGCCAGCAGCTTGGGGGCAGCCATGTACCAAGAGACCCAGTACTTC. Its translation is CASSLGAAMYQETQYF.

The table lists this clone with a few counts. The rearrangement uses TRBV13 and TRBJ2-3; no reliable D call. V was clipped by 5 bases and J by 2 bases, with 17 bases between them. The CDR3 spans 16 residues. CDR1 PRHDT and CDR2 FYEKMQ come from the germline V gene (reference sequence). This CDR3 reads CASSRSWWADTDTQYF. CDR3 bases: TGTGCCAGCAGCAGATCCTGGTGGGCCGACACAGATACGCAGTATTTT.

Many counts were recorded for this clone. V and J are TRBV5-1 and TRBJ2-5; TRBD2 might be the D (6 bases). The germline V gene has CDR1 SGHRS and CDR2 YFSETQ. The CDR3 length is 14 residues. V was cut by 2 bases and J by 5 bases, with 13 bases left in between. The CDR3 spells CASSFGLATETQYF. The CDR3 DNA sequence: TGCGCCAGCAGCTTCGGCCTAGCGACCGAGACCCAGTACTTC.